These 21 T cell receptor beta chains were sequenced from one sample in a study of blood T cells in healthy people across ages. It was with a sample-barcoded 5' primer and a J-beta primer mix that a second PCR of roughly 7 to 12 cycles was run. TCRdb re-analysed the 5' RACE reads in MiXCR, keeping a single row per CDR3 protein. The sample lists hundreds of thousands of distinct CDR3 sequences; 35% to 40% were seen once. The sample was blood. The receptors derive from a man aged 18 to 35 in good health.

About this clonotype itself: A much larger clone differs by one base, so this may be a read error. V and J are TRBV7-9 and TRBJ2-1; 10 bases match TRBD2. This CDR3 is built from 15 residues. Unmatched junction bases numbered 5, after V lost 5 bases and J lost 4 bases. Germline V gene data show CDR1 as SEHNR and CDR2 as FQNEAQ (reference sequence). As DNA, the CDR3 is TGTGCCAGCAGCCCGGGACTAGCGTGGTACAATGAGCAGTTCTTC. It yields the protein CASSPGLAWYNEQFF.

This clonotype came up once. This may come from a read error, since a much larger clone is one base off. V usage is TRBV12-3 or TRBV12-4 and J usage is TRBJ2-1, with TRBD2 identical over 7 bases. This CDR3 has 15 residues. Losses at the gene ends were 1 base for V and 13 bases for J; bases not matched to a gene: 13. The CDR3 region is CASSLGGVREETQFF. The DNA of the CDR3 is TGTGCCAGCAGTTTAGGGGGGGTTCGGGAGGAGACCCAGTTCTTC.

This clonotype occurred a few times. The J gene is TRBJ1-1, the V gene TRBV7-8; perhaps TRBD1 as D (5 bases). The germline gives CDR1 SGHVS, CDR2 FQNEAQ. The CDR3 has 13 amino acids. With 0 bases removed from V and 7 bases from J, the gap between germline ends came to 9 bases. This chain's CDR3 is CASSLARQNEAFF. CDR3 nucleotide sequence: TGTGCCAGCAGCTTAGCCCGACAGAATGAAGCTTTCTTT.

V gene TRBV7-2 combines with J gene TRBJ2-5; weak D call: TRBD1 (7 bases). The V end lost 0 bases, the J end lost 2 bases, and 13 bases lay between the germline ends. The germline CDR1 and CDR2 sequences are SGHTA and FQGNSA. The CDR3 loop spans 16 amino acids. CDR3 region: CASSLAGGAGQETQYF. The CDR3, as DNA: TGTGCCAGCAGCTTAGCAGGGGGCGCGGGGCAAGAGACCCAGTACTTC.

This clonotype was recorded at least ten times. V and J are TRBV12-3 or TRBV12-4 and TRBJ1-5; the D gene is possibly TRBD1 (5 bases). The CDR3 extends over 15 amino acids. V lost 6 bases and J 6 bases, leaving 18 bases between the germline ends. CDR3 protein: CASSLRQGVGQPQHF. The CDR3 bases are TGTGCCAGCAGCTTAAGGCAGGGAGTTGGTCAGCCCCAGCATTTT.

This clonotype was found a few times. A much bigger clone sits one base away, suggesting this may be a read error. The chain links TRBV7-8 to TRBJ2-3; tentatively, D is TRBD1 (6 bases). Germline CDR1 SGHVS, CDR2 FQNEAQ. The CDR3 covers 14 residues. Written as DNA, the CDR3 is TGTGTCAGCAGCTTCCGGACAGCCACAGATACGCAGTATTTT. This translates into CVSSFRTATDTQYF.

This clonotype was observed a few times. The chain links TRBV5-1 to TRBJ1-4, with TRBD1 matching over 12 bases. Germline V CDR1 and CDR2: SGHRS, YFSETQ. The CDR3 is made up of 17 amino acids. V dropped 3 bases and J dropped 8; count of bases not matched to a gene: 11. The CDR3 DNA sequence: TGCGCCAGCAGCTCGAAGGGACAGGGGGCAGCAAGGGAAAAACTGTTTTTT. Translating gives CASSSKGQGAAREKLFF. The full variable domain, with the rest looked up from reference TRBV5-1 and TRBJ1-4, is KAGVTQTPRYLIKTRGQQVTLSCSPISGHRSVSWYQQTPGQGLQFLFEYFSETQRNKGNFPGRFSGRQFSNSRSEMNVSTLELGDSALYLCASSSKGQGAAREKLFFGSGTQLSVL.

This clonotype came up many times. Here the CDR3 DNA reads TGTGCCATCAGTTCCGGAACGAGCTCCTACGAGCAGTACTTC. Translating gives CAISSGTSSYEQYF. The chain links TRBV10-3 to TRBJ2-7, with unresolved D. CDR1 and CDR2 (germline): ENHRY, SYGVKD. V lost 5 bases to trimming and J lost 0 bases, with 11 bases between them. The CDR3 extends over 14 amino acids.

DNA for the CDR3: TGCAGCGTTGAAGGGACAGGGGTGTCAGATACGCAGTATTTT. Translation: CSVEGTGVSDTQYF. The chain joins TRBV29-1 to TRBJ2-3, with 9 bases that match TRBD1. In germline, CDR1 is SQVTM, CDR2 ANQGSEA. The CDR3 sequence is 14 residues long. V lost 1 base, J lost 4 bases, and 3 bases stayed unmatched.

This chain links TRBV12-3 or TRBV12-4 with TRBJ1-4; 9 bases line up with TRBD1. The length of the CDR3 is 14 residues. V lost 4 bases, J lost 8 bases, and 5 bases stayed unmatched. CDR3 region: CASSSPGQGEKLFF. DNA for the CDR3: TGTGCCAGCAGTTCCCCGGGACAGGGAGAAAAACTGTTTTTT.

Concerning this clonotype itself: This may be a read error: a much more frequent sequence differs by one nucleotide. The V and J genes are TRBV12-3 or TRBV12-4 and TRBJ2-3; weak D call: TRBD2 (5 bases). V lost 6 bases and J 5 bases, leaving 24 bases between the germline ends. The CDR3 runs to 17 residues. CDR3 region: CASRISSRTVGRDTQYF. As DNA, the CDR3 is TGTGCCAGCAGAATTTCCTCCCGGACCGTGGGGAGAGATACGCAGTATTTT.

This clonotype was seen a handful of times. The rearrangement uses TRBV6-5 and TRBJ1-2, with TRBD1 matching over 9 bases. Trimming took 4 bases from V and 3 from J; bases not matched to a gene: 6. CDR1 is MNHEY, CDR2 SVGAGI, per germline. CDR3 length: 15 residues. CDR3 bases: TGTGCCAGCAGTTCACAGGGGGCGGTCGACTATGGCTACACCTTC. Residues: CASSSQGAVDYGYTF.

A note on this clonotype: This clone may be a read error of a much larger clone one base away. The chain recombines TRBV12-3 or TRBV12-4 with TRBJ2-5; D is ambiguous. CDR3 length equals 12 residues. Deletions cut 3 bases from V and 11 bases from J, with 13 bases between. CDR3 DNA: TGTGCCAGCAGTTTTATAAAAAACGTTCAGTACTTC. Its translation: CASSFIKNVQYF.

The CDR3 loop reads CATGTSGGRLSYEQYF. CDR3 nucleotides: TGTGCCACCGGTACTAGCGGGGGGAGACTATCCTACGAGCAGTACTTC. This sequence joins TRBV10-3 and TRBJ2-5, with 12 bases lining up with TRBD2. The J call may be wrong; the DNA end is better matched by TRBJ2-7. The CDR3 loop spans 16 amino acids. Germline CDR1 is ENHRY and CDR2 is SYGVKD.

Comments on this clonotype: The junction shows a germline mismatch at one end, possibly a read error. The gene calls are TRBV7-2 and TRBJ2-7; D is ambiguous. Germline CDR1 reads SGHTA; CDR2 reads FQGNSA. This CDR3 is 15 amino acids long. The DNA of the CDR3 is TGTGCCAGCAGCTTAGTAGGCTTAAGCGCCTACGGGCAGTACTTC. Amino acid sequence: CASSLVGLSAYGQYF.

This clonotype was seen many times. This chain uses TRBV12-3 or TRBV12-4 with TRBJ2-1; D gene unclear. Deletions cut 2 bases from V and 0 bases from J, with 11 bases between. The CDR3 spans 16 residues. The CDR3 DNA reads TGTGCCAGCAGTTTACCACTCCTGAGCTCCTACAATGAGCAGTTCTTC. As protein: CASSLPLLSSYNEQFF.

The chain combines TRBV7-9 with TRBJ2-7; no definite D call. The J call is in doubt because the DNA end fits TRBJ2-5 better. Germline CDR1 and CDR2: SEHNR and FQNEAQ (reference sequence). The CDR3 loop spans 12 amino acids. The CDR3 nucleotides read TGTGCCAGCAGCGACCAAAGGGAGACCCAGTACTTC. Protein: CASSDQRETQYF.

The table lists this clonotype with a few counts. This sequence joins TRBV28 and TRBJ1-5; D remains ambiguous. Trimming left V 5 bases short and J 7 bases short, with 15 bases between. This CDR3 has 14 residues. Germline CDR1 is MDHEN and CDR2 is SYDVKM. The CDR3 loop reads CASSPRSRSQPQHF. The CDR3 nucleotides read TGTGCCAGCAGTCCCCGATCCAGGTCGCAGCCCCAGCATTTT.

The gene calls are TRBV5-1 and TRBJ2-3; 13 bases are shared with TRBD2. CDR3 length equals 16 residues. Germline lookup yields CDR1 SGHRS and CDR2 YFSETQ. The junction had 7 bases not matched to a gene; V was cut back by 5 bases and J by 4 bases. This chain's CDR3 is CASRGLAGPEADTQYF. CDR3 sequence (DNA): TGCGCCAGCAGGGGACTAGCGGGGCCCGAGGCAGATACGCAGTATTTT. Complete variable domain (other parts from reference TRBV5-1 and TRBJ2-3): KAGVTQTPRYLIKTRGQQVTLSCSPISGHRSVSWYQQTPGQGLQFLFEYFSETQRNKGNFPGRFSGRQFSNSRSEMNVSTLELGDSALYLCASRGLAGPEADTQYFGPGTRLTVL.

Of note for this clonotype: At one end the junction does not follow the germline gene, possibly because of a read error. The chain joins TRBV7-2 to TRBJ1-6; no clear D. CDR1 and CDR2 (germline): SGHTA, FQGNSA. This CDR3 has 18 residues. The CDR3 DNA reads as TGTGCCAGCAGCTTAGAATATTTAGAAGGGAGAGATAATTCACCCCCCCACTTT. This sequence encodes CASSLEYLEGRDNSPPHF.

This clonotype occurred a few times. The V call is TRBV7-2, the J call TRBJ2-1; TRBD2 matches at 7 bases. The CDR3 totals 13 residues. V lost 5 bases, J lost 8 bases, and 6 bases stayed unmatched. Germline CDR1 is SGHTA and CDR2 is FQGNSA. In nucleotides, the CDR3 is TGTGCCAGCAGCGTGGCCGGGGGGTATGAGCAGTTCTTC. Its protein is CASSVAGGYEQFF.